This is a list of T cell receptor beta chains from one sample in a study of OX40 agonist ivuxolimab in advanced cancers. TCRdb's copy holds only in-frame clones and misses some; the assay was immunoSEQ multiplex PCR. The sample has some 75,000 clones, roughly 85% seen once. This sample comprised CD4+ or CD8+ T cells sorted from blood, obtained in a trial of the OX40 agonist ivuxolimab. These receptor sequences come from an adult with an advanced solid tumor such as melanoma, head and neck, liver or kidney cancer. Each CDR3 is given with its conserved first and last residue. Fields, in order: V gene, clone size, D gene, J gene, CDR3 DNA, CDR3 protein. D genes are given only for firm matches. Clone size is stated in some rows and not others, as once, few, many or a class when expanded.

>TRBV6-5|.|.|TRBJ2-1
TGTGCCAGCAGCGATTTAGCGGATCCCTACAATGAGCAGTTCTTC
CASSDLADPYNEQFF
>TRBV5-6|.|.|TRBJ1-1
TGTGCCAGCAGCTGGGGTTTCAGGGCGGGGGAGGAAGCTTTCTTT
CASSWGFRAGEEAFF
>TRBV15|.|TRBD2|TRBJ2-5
TGTGCCACCAGCAGACCTCTTGGGACTATTACTCAAGAGACCCAGTACTTC
CATSRPLGTITQETQYF
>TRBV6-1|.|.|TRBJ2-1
TGTGCCAGCAATCTAATACCGGGAGATGAGCAGTTCTTC
CASNLIPGDEQFF
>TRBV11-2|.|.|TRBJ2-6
TGTGCCAGCAGCTTAGCCTTTAAGTCTGGGGCCAACGTCCTGACTTTC
CASSLAFKSGANVLTF
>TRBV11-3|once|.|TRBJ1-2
TGTGCCAGCAGCCCCGCCCCGGGGGGGGCGGCTAACTATGGCTACACCTTC
CASSPAPGGAANYGYTF
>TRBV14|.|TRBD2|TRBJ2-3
TGTGCCAGCAGCCCAGGAGCGGGACCTAGCACAGATACGCAGTATTTT
CASSPGAGPSTDTQYF
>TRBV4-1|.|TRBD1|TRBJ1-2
TGCGCCAGCAGCCACCCGGGACAGGGGGCGAGTGGGTACACCTTC
CASSHPGQGASGYTF
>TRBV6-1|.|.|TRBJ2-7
TGTGCCAGCAGTACGGGCCCAGGGTACTTC
CASSTGPGYF
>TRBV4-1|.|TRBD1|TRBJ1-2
TGCGCCAGCAGCCTAAGGACAGGGAGTGACGATGCTTACTTC
CASSLRTGSDDAYF
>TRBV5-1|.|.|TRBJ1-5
TGCGCCAGCAGCAACACAGGTGGCCAGCCCCAGCATTTT
CASSNTGGQPQHF
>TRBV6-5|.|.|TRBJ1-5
TGTGCCAGCAGTTACTCTGAGTATCAGCCCCAGCATTTT
CASSYSEYQPQHF
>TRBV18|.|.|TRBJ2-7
TGTGCCAGCTCACCCGCGGGACTACAGGGGGAGCAGTACTTC
CASSPAGLQGEQYF
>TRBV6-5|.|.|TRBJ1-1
TGTGCCAGCAGGGCCACAGACAAAGCTTTCTTT
CASRATDKAFF
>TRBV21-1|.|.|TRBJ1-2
TGTGCCAGCAGCAAAACCGGACAGGGAAGAAGCTATGGCTACACCTTC
CASSKTGQGRSYGYTF
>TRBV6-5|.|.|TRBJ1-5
TGTGCCAGCAGAATAAGCCGGTACGGCAATCAGCCCCAGCATTTT
CASRISRYGNQPQHF
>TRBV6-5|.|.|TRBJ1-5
TGTGCCAGCAGGTGGGGAGGGGACAATCAGCCCCAGCATTTT
CASRWGGDNQPQHF
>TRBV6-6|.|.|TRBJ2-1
TGTGCCAGCAGGTTATACAATGAGCAGTTCTTC
CASRLYNEQFF
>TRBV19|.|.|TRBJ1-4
TGTGCCAGTACCATGGGAAGGGCTGGTGAAAAACTGTTTTTT
CASTMGRAGEKLFF
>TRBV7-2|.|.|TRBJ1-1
TGTGCCAGCAGCTTAACCACAGGGCCCAAGTATACTCCTGAAGCTTTCTTT
CASSLTTGPKYTPEAFF
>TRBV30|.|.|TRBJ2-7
TGTGCCTGGGGAGAACAGAGGGAGCAGTACTTC
CAWGEQREQYF
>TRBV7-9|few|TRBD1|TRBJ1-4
TGTGCCAGCAGCTTATGGGGAACAGGGGATGAAAAACTGTTTTTT
CASSLWGTGDEKLFF
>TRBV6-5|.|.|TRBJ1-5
TGTGCCAGCAGTGTTCAGGGTAATCAGCCCCAGCATTTT
CASSVQGNQPQHF
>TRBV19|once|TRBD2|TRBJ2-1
TGTGCCAGTAGTAGAGTTTATCTCGCTAGCGGGAGGGTCCACAATGAGCAGTTCTTC
CASSRVYLASGRVHNEQFF
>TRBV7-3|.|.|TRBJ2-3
TGTGCCAGCAGCCCAGGCTCCTCTGGCACAGATACGCAGTATTTT
CASSPGSSGTDTQYF
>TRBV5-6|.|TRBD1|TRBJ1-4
TGTGCCAGCAGCTTCGGAGGGGGCCAGGAAAAACTGTTTTTT
CASSFGGGQEKLFF
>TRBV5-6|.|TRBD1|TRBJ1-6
TGTGCCAGCAGCGTTAGGGGGCGCGTTTCACCCCTCCACTTT
CASSVRGRVSPLHF
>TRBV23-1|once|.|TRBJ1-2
TGCGCCAGCAGTCACCTAAAGGGCCTAGGATTTAATAACTATGGCTACACCTTC
CASSHLKGLGFNNYGYTF
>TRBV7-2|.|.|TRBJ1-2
TGTGCCAGCAGCTTTCCTCTAGCGCCAGGAGCCCCGTATGGCTACACCTTC
CASSFPLAPGAPYGYTF
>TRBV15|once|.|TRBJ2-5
TGTGCCACCCGCGTGGGGGGCTTAGGAGAGACCCAGTACTTC
CATRVGGLGETQYF
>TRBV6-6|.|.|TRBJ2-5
TGTGCCAGCAGTTTTGAGTCCGAGACCCAGTACTTC
CASSFESETQYF
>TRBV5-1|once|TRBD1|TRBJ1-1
TGCGCCAGCAGCCCGGGACAGACACGAGGGAATGAAGCTTTCTTT
CASSPGQTRGNEAFF
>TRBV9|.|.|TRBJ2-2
TGTGCCAGCAGGAGAGAGAAGGGGGGTGGTACCGGGGAGCTGTTTTTT
CASRREKGGGTGELFF
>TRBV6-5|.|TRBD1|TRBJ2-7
TGTGCCAGCAGTTACCCAGGGGGCTCAAACGAGCAGTACTTC
CASSYPGGSNEQYF
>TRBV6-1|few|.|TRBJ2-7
TGTGCCAGCAGTTCTCGGGACGTCGTATTCTACGAGCAGTACTTC
CASSSRDVVFYEQYF
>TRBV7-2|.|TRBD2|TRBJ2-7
TGTGCCAGCCGATCCGGGACTACCTCCTACGAGCAGTACTTC
CASRSGTTSYEQYF
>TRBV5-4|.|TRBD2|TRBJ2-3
TGTGCCAGCAGCGCCCCCCCGAGCGGGGGCCCGGATACGCAGTATTTT
CASSAPPSGGPDTQYF
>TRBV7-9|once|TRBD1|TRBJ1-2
TGTGCCAGCAGCCAGTCCGCCGCAGGGGGCGGCTATGGCTACACCTTC
CASSQSAAGGGYGYTF
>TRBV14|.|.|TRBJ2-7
TGTGCCAGCAGCCAAGATCAGCGGGTCCGATTTTTC
CASSQDQRVRFF